This T cell receptor (beta chain) was documented in a study of radiotherapy plus CTLA-4 blockade in lung cancer. Study-wide points: Per reports, early blood T cell clone dynamics, plus interferon-beta, forecast response most strongly.

The V end was cut by 4 bases, the J end by 1 base, with 14 bases between. Germline CDR1 reads SGHTA; CDR2 reads FQGNSA. The CDR3 contains 16 residues. In the case of this clone: Its antigen remains unknown.

Measured with immunoSEQ multiplex PCR; TCRdb has only the in-frame clones, and not every one. Among more than 75,000 clones listed, around 79% were seen once. This chain connects TRBV7-2 to TRBJ1-3; D ambiguous. This specimen consisted of peripheral blood, obtained from a patient treated with radiotherapy plus ipilimumab. The sequence was collected from a human donor with non-small cell lung cancer who had a partial response to radiotherapy plus ipilimumab. Some clones in this sample may be carry-over from other donors' samples. CDR3 DNA: TGTGCCAGCAGCTCCCACCTATCGGGGTCTGGAAACACCATATATTTT. Its protein product is CASSSHLSGSGNTIYF.